This T cell receptor beta chain stems from a study of early T cells in non-severe SARS-CoV-2 infection. In the study overall: Alpha and beta chains were unpaired, from unsorted whole-blood bulk RNA. Findings of the study overall: Clonotype matching in VDJdb favored anti-spike CD8 responses and did not capture private and CD4 specificities.

The CDR3 loop spans 15 amino acids. J gave up 2 bases and V 5 bases, and 3 bases lay outside the gene matches. For this clonotype: Its cognate antigen is unknown.

As part of library construction, unique molecular identifiers were attached to individual cDNA molecules. One entry per CDR3 protein results from TCRdb running MiXCR on the 5' RACE reads. The data show 60,000 or so distinct CDR3 sequences, around 9% seen once. The V and J genes are TRBV12-3 or TRBV12-4 and TRBJ2-6, with 7 bases lining up with TRBD1. Sequencing was carried out using whole blood. This TCR was sampled from an adult who was a healthcare worker with PCR-confirmed SARS-CoV-2 infection or an uninfected control (not recorded which). As DNA, the CDR3 is TGTGCCAGCAGTCAACAGGGGACTGGGGCCAACGTCCTGACTTTC. Amino acid sequence: CASSQQGTGANVLTF.